This T cell receptor beta chain was captured by sequencing in a study of blood T cell repertoires in COVID-19. Study summary: Samples of COVID-19 (acute and convalescent) were obtained from the United States, Italy and Spain.

Membership in each cohort depended on participant-reported clinical history. The CDR3 contains 13 residues. Germline V CDR1 and CDR2: DFQATT, SNEGSKA (reference sequence). The germline V and J ends were trimmed by 3 bases and 4 bases, with 12 bases remaining between them. How the authors handled the data: From reference gene primer amplification, estimates of nucleated cell counts were derived. The protocol was immunoSEQ multiplex PCR, while the TCRdb copy is restricted to in-frame clones and leaves out a portion. V and J calls and clone size are as listed in that table; D and trimming were resolved from the DNA. The sample comprises 150,000 to 200,000 clones, around 82% of which are singletons, and roughly 6% rests with the top ten.

The rearrangement links TRBV20-1 to TRBJ1-1; perhaps TRBD1 as D (6 bases). Input material: PBMCs or T cells enriched from blood (not recorded which). This clonotype was sampled from a man in his forties who had recovered from COVID-19. The CDR3 nucleotides read TGCAGTGCTAGTCGGACAGACGCCACTGAAGCTTTCTTT. It translates to CSASRTDATEAFF.